The text below deals with one T cell receptor (beta chain). Its antigen is not known. These data belong to a study of glioma-infiltrating T cells after dendritic cell vaccination. The germline V and J ends were trimmed by 4 bases and 8 bases, with 12 bases remaining between them. Germline values: CDR1 MNHEY, CDR2 SMNVEV (reference sequence). The CDR3 is 13 residues long. TCRB CDR3 was amplified from 2 ug genomic DNA or less. Primers: 60 V beta forward and 13 J beta reverse. TCRdb keeps only in-frame clones here, not all; method: immunoSEQ multiplex PCR. The sample carries about 50,000 clones, about 91% recorded once. Whole-study results and caveats: Estimated pretreatment TIL content predicted outcome after dendritic cell vaccination.

Indicated time point: after dendritic cell vaccination, including at tumor progression/relapse. Isocitrate dehydrogenase mutation was absent in all glioblastoma patients. The TCR originated in a human donor with glioblastoma. The J gene is TRBJ2-1, the V gene TRBV27; D gene uncertain. The sequences come from blood, collected after dendritic cell vaccination. CDR3 residues: CASSWSKFYEQFF. The CDR3 DNA follows: TGTGCCAGCAGTTGGTCTAAGTTCTATGAGCAGTTCTTC.